This is a list of T cell receptor beta chains from one sample in a study of response to subunit inactivated influenza vaccine. MiXCR was run by TCRdb on the RT-PCR reads, yielding one entry per CDR3 protein. The table has about 520,000 distinct CDR3 sequences, approximately 7.8% seen once. The sample in question was PBMCs from blood, obtained around 25 months after vaccination. These receptors were collected from a man in his fifties or sixties who received an inactivated influenza vaccine. Each CDR3 is given with its conserved first and last residue. The D gene is left open where the match is weak. Expanded clones get a size class; other rows say once, few or many, or leave the size out.

j_call	cdr3_length	d_call	v_call	clone_size	cdr3_aa	cdr3_nt
TRBJ2-1	18	TRBD2	TRBV4-3	few	CASSRTLNEAGGNNEQFF	TGCGCCAGCAGCCGCACACTTAATGAGGCGGGGGGGAACAATGAGCAGTTCTTC
TRBJ2-7	13	TRBD1	TRBV6-4	few	CASNPGQDYEQYF	TGTGCCAGCAACCCGGGACAGGACTACGAGCAGTACTTC
TRBJ2-5	13	.	TRBV3-1	few	CASSPQGPGTQYF	TGTGCCAGCAGCCCCCAGGGTCCGGGGACCCAGTACTTC
TRBJ2-5	16	TRBD1	TRBV18	.	CASSPRTGRYQETQYF	TGTGCCAGCTCACCACGGACAGGAAGATACCAAGAGACCCAGTACTTC
TRBJ2-2	14	.	TRBV7-2	many	CASSTPRNTGELFF	TGTGCCAGCAGCACACCACGCAACACCGGGGAGCTGTTTTTT
TRBJ2-7	15	TRBD1	TRBV6-1	few	CASSDIRQGYYEQYF	TGTGCCAGCAGTGACATACGACAGGGATACTACGAGCAGTACTTC
TRBJ2-3	15	TRBD1	TRBV7-8	.	CASSSQGAGTDTQYF	TGTGCCAGCAGCTCACAGGGGGCGGGCACAGATACGCAGTATTTT
TRBJ2-7	14	.	TRBV20-1	few	CSASGLQTGYEQYF	TGCAGTGCTAGTGGGCTACAAACAGGGTACGAGCAGTACTTC
TRBJ2-7	14	.	TRBV28	few	CASSLPFRPYEQHF	TGTGCCAGCAGTTTGCCATTCCGCCCCTACGAGCAGCACTTC
TRBJ2-3	11	.	TRBV2	many	CASSGPLGQYF	TGTGCCAGCAGCGGCCCCTTAGGGCAGTATTTT
TRBJ1-5	12	TRBD1	TRBV12-3/TRBV12-4	few	CASSDRVQPQHF	TGTGCCAGCAGTGACAGGGTTCAGCCCCAGCATTTT
TRBJ1-5	14	.	TRBV4-1	few	CASSQLASNQPQHF	TGCGCCAGCAGCCAATTAGCTAGCAATCAGCCCCAGCATTTT
TRBJ2-7	15	TRBD1	TRBV12-3/TRBV12-4	.	CASSFRTGVSYEQYF	TGTGCCAGCAGTTTCAGGACAGGCGTCTCCTACGAGCAGTACTTC
TRBJ1-5	15	.	TRBV20-1	few	CSARGQVGSNQPQHF	TGCAGTGCTAGAGGGCAGGTAGGAAGCAATCAGCCCCAGCATTTT
TRBJ2-7	14	TRBD1	TRBV11-2	few	CASSQIQGSYEQYF	TGTGCCAGCAGCCAGATACAGGGGAGCTACGAGCAGTACTTC
TRBJ2-3	14	.	TRBV4-1	many	CASSQTGWADTQYF	TGCGCCAGCAGCCAAACAGGGTGGGCAGATACGCAGTATTTT
TRBJ2-2	14	.	TRBV4-3	many	CASRFGGNTGELFF	TGCGCCAGCAGATTCGGCGGGAACACCGGGGAGCTGTTTTTT
TRBJ2-5	13	TRBD1	TRBV24-1	few	CATIQGATETQYF	TGTGCCACCATACAGGGGGCCACAGAGACCCAGTACTTC
TRBJ2-7	16	TRBD2	TRBV12-3/TRBV12-4	few	CASSIVPGLAGGEQYF	TGTGCCAGCAGTATAGTACCGGGACTAGCGGGAGGCGAGCAGTACTTC
TRBJ1-5	14	.	TRBV3-1	many	CASAPGTRNQPQHF	TGTGCCAGCGCCCCAGGGACACGCAATCAGCCCCAGCATTTT
TRBJ2-1	16	TRBD2	TRBV4-2	many	CASSQDGGRAFNEQFF	TGTGCCAGCAGCCAAGATGGCGGGAGGGCCTTCAATGAGCAGTTCTTC
TRBJ2-2	15	TRBD1	TRBV7-9	many	CASSGDRKNTGELFF	TGTGCCAGCAGCGGGGACAGGAAAAACACCGGGGAGCTGTTTTTT
TRBJ2-6	15	TRBD1	TRBV5-1	.	CASSQGVGGANVLTF	TGCGCCAGCAGCCAGGGGGTAGGTGGGGCCAACGTCCTGACTTTC
TRBJ2-7	15	.	TRBV7-9	.	CASSNTPGDPYEQYF	TGTGCCAGCAGCAATACGCCCGGGGACCCCTACGAGCAGTACTTC
TRBJ2-2	17	TRBD2	TRBV11-2	.	CASNKGLAGPNTGELFF	TGTGCCAGCAACAAGGGACTAGCGGGCCCGAACACCGGGGAGCTGTTTTTT
TRBJ2-5	13	.	TRBV9	few	CASSVSPEGTQYF	TGTGCCAGCAGCGTTAGTCCCGAGGGGACCCAGTACTTC
TRBJ2-7	13	.	TRBV20-1	.	CSARSWEAAEQYF	TGCAGTGCTAGGAGTTGGGAGGCCGCCGAGCAGTACTTC
TRBJ2-7	15	.	TRBV4-1	.	CASSRARGLAGEQYF	TGCGCCAGCAGCCGGGCAAGGGGTTTAGCAGGCGAGCAGTACTTC
TRBJ2-1	13	.	TRBV3-1	.	CASSQADPVGVFF	TGTGCCAGCAGCCAAGCAGACCCGGTTGGGGTGTTCTTC
TRBJ2-2	16	TRBD2	TRBV4-3	few	CASSQDWTSVTGELFF	TGCGCCAGCAGCCAAGATTGGACTAGCGTCACCGGGGAGCTGTTTTTT
TRBJ2-3	15	TRBD2	TRBV6-5	.	CVSSSTSGGRDTQYF	TGTGTCAGCAGTTCGACTAGCGGGGGGAGAGATACGCAGTATTTT
TRBJ1-2	18	TRBD1	TRBV11-2	few	CASSFLGGQGKTPYGYTF	TGTGCCAGCAGCTTCTTGGGGGGACAGGGCAAGACCCCTTATGGCTACACCTTC
TRBJ2-1	15	.	TRBV7-2	many	CASSLVVGPYNEQFF	TGTGCCAGCAGCTTAGTTGTAGGCCCCTACAATGAGCAGTTCTTC
TRBJ2-2	14	.	TRBV10-3	many	CAIRAAGDTGELFF	TGTGCCATCAGAGCTGCAGGGGACACCGGGGAGCTGTTTTTT
TRBJ2-5	16	TRBD1	TRBV27	many	CASSLGTGGYQETQYF	TGTGCCAGCAGTTTGGGGACAGGCGGATACCAAGAGACCCAGTACTTC
TRBJ2-3	15	.	TRBV11-3	few	CASSLVPGPKETQYF	TGTGCCAGCAGCTTAGTTCCGGGGCCAAAGGAGACGCAGTATTTT
TRBJ2-7	11	.	TRBV20-1	many	CSARAQYEQYF	TGCAGTGCTAGGGCTCAGTACGAGCAGTACTTC
TRBJ2-5	17	.	TRBV12-3/TRBV12-4	many	CASSLSIFRRGQETQYF	TGTGCCAGCAGTTTAAGTATATTCCGGAGGGGCCAAGAGACCCAGTACTTC
TRBJ2-7	14	.	TRBV5-5	few	CASSLEVSSYEQYF	TGTGCCAGCAGCTTGGAGGTTTCGTCCTACGAGCAGTACTTC
TRBJ2-3	14	.	TRBV18	many	CASSPPANADTQYF	TGTGCCAGCTCACCACCGGCAAACGCAGATACGCAGTATTTT
TRBJ2-5	14	.	TRBV6-2/TRBV6-3	many	CASSKRVLQETQYF	TGTGCCAGCAGCAAGCGGGTCTTACAAGAGACCCAGTACTTC
TRBJ2-7	14	TRBD2	TRBV20-1	few	CSAEGLAGAYEQYF	TGCAGTGCTGAGGGACTAGCGGGAGCCTACGAGCAGTACTTC
TRBJ1-5	12	.	TRBV28	.	CASQNRAQPQHF	TGTGCCAGCCAAAACAGGGCCCAGCCCCAGCATTTT
TRBJ2-3	15	.	TRBV18	.	CASSPGGGFTDTQYF	TGTGCCAGCTCACCAGGGGGCGGTTTCACAGATACGCAGTATTTT
TRBJ2-7	15	TRBD2	TRBV7-6	once	CASSLGGGLVYEQYF	TGTGCCAGCAGCTTAGGCGGGGGGCTGGTGTACGAGCAGTACTTC
TRBJ2-7	14	.	TRBV4-1	.	CASSQDHSMGEQYF	TGCGCCAGCAGCCAAGATCATTCTATGGGCGAGCAGTACTTC
TRBJ2-5	13	.	TRBV5-1	many	CASSLGDQETQYF	TGTGCCAGCAGCCTTGGGGACCAAGAGACCCAGTACTTC
TRBJ2-2	14	.	TRBV6-2/TRBV6-3	few	CASSFGPLGGELFF	TGTGCCAGCAGTTTTGGCCCCCTCGGCGGGGAGCTGTTTTTT
TRBJ2-7	15	.	TRBV7-2	few	CASSFARSSSYEQYF	TGTGCCAGCAGCTTCGCCCGTTCCAGCTCCTACGAGCAGTACTTC
TRBJ1-3	19	.	TRBV6-8	few	CASSDPGTRESHYGNTIYF	TGTGCCAGCAGCGACCCCGGGACCAGGGAGTCTCACTATGGAAACACCATATATTTT